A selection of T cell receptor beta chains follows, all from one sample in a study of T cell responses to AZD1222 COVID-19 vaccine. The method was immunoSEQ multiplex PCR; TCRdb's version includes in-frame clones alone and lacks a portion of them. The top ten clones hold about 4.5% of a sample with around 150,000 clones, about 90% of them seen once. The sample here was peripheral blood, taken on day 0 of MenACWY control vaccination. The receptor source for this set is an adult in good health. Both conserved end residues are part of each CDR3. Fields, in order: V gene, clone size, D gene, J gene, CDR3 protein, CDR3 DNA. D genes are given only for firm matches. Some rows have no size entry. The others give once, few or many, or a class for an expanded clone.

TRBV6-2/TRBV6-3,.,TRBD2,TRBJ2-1,CASSYAATSGYNEQFF,TGTGCCAGCAGTTACGCCGCGACTAGCGGATACAATGAGCAGTTCTTC
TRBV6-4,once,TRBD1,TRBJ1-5,CASSITGDGNQPQHF,TGTGCCAGCAGCATTACAGGGGACGGCAATCAGCCCCAGCATTTT
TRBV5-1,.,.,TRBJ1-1,CASSLVGGSNTEAFF,TGCGCCAGCAGCTTGGTGGGAGGATCAAACACTGAAGCTTTCTTT
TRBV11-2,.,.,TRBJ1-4,CASSLLSLGREKLFF,TGTGCCAGCAGCTTGTTGTCTCTGGGGCGGGAAAAACTGTTTTTT
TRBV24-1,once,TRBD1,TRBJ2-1,CATSDPGQIYNEQFF,TGTGCCACCAGTGACCCGGGACAGATTTACAATGAGCAGTTCTTC
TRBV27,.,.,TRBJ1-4,CASSPFLGQNEKLFF,TGTGCCAGCAGTCCATTCCTTGGGCAGAATGAAAAACTGTTTTTT
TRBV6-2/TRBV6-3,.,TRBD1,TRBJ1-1,CASSFGAPGQGDWSTEAFF,TGTGCCAGCAGTTTTGGGGCTCCGGGACAGGGAGATTGGTCAACTGAAGCTTTCTTT
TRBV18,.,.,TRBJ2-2,CASSPPNTGELFF,TGTGCCAGCTCACCACCCAACACCGGGGAGCTGTTTTTT
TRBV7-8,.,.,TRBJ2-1,CASSLSREPPGGRGPRNEQFF,TGTGCCAGCAGCTTGAGCAGGGAGCCCCCTGGGGGGCGTGGACCGAGAAATGAGCAGTTCTTC
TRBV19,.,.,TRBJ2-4,CASSIRRERNIQYF,TGTGCCAGTAGTATTCGTCGCGAAAGAAACATTCAGTACTTC
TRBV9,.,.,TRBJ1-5,CASSLGGSGNQPQHF,TGTGCCAGCAGCTTAGGGGGTTCGGGCAATCAGCCCCAGCATTTT
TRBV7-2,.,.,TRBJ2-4,CASSLNGLNIQYF,TGTGCCAGCAGCTTAAATGGCCTAAACATTCAGTACTTC
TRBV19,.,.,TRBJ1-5,CASREPGNQPQHF,TGTGCCAGTAGGGAACCCGGGAATCAGCCCCAGCATTTT
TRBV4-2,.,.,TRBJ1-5,CASSQNTGNQPQHF,TGTGCCAGCAGCCAAAATACAGGCAATCAGCCCCAGCATTTT
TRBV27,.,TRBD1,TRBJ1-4,CASSSGQREKLFF,TGTGCCAGCAGTTCGGGACAGCGCGAAAAACTGTTTTTT
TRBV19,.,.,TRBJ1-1,CASKGADSTATEAFF,TGTGCCAGTAAAGGGGCAGACTCTACGGCCACTGAAGCTTTCTTT